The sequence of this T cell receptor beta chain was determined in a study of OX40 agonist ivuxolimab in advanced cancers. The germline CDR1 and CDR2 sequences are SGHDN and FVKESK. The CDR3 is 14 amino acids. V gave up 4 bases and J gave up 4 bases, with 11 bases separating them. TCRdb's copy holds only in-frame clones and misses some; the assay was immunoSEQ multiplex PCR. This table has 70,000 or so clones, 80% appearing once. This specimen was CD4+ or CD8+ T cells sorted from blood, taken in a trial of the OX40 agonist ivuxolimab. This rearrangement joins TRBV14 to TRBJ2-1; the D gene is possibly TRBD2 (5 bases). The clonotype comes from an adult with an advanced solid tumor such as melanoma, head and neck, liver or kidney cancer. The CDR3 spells CASSRRGQYNEQFF. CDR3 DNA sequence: TGTGCCAGCAGCCGCCGGGGTCAGTACAATGAGCAGTTCTTC.